This T cell receptor (beta chain) comes out of a study of beta chain features in type 1 diabetes. Study at large: Cell yields, age and gender were similar between patients and healthy donors.

The sequenced template was cDNA made from the entire isolated RNA. Repertoires were generated with immunoSEQ multiplex PCR, while TCRdb's copy carries only in-frame clones and drops some. In the table there are about 260,000 clones, around 68% of which are singletons. Turning to this clone: Its target is unknown.

Study results and limitations: When VDJ junctions were examined, type 1 diabetes patients showed fewer insertions and more deletions.

This CDR3 has 16 residues. J was trimmed by 3 bases and V by 1 base; bases with no gene match: 5. CDR1 and CDR2 from the germline V gene are LNHNV and YYDKDF (reference sequence). There was one heparinised blood draw per donor, averaging around 0.11 L. Sequencing was done on a sample of naive CD4+ T cells from blood. This TCR came from a man in his thirties or forties in good health. The V call is TRBV15, the J call TRBJ2-1; 8 nucleotides line up with TRBD1. CDR3 region: CATSRGQGLGYNEQFF. The CDR3 DNA follows: TGTGCCACCAGCAGAGGACAGGGGCTGGGCTACAATGAGCAGTTCTTC.